One and the same sample provided the 3 T cell receptor beta chains below, sequenced in a study of blood T cells in healthy people across ages. The second PCR ran roughly 6 to 12 cycles with a sample-barcoded 5' primer and J-beta primers. MiXCR, applied by TCRdb to the 5' RACE reads, yields one record per CDR3 protein. In the table there are 700,000 or so distinct CDR3 sequences, 22% of which are singletons. Sequencing was performed on blood. The receptors were sampled from a man in his 70s in good health.

In this sample, this clonotype turned up a few times. This sequence joins TRBV12-3 or TRBV12-4 and TRBJ2-3; TRBD1 aligns across 10 bases. This CDR3 contains 14 residues. V dropped 6 bases and J dropped 4; count of bases not matched to a gene: 4. The CDR3 region is CASRTGGFSDTQYF. CDR3 sequence (DNA): TGTGCCAGCAGGACAGGGGGCTTTTCAGATACGCAGTATTTT.

This clonotype has just a few counts. This chain links TRBV5-4 with TRBJ1-3; D may be TRBD1 (6 bases). The CDR3 covers 16 residues. V shed 3 bases and J shed 0 bases, with 13 bases lying between them. In germline, CDR1 is SGHNT, CDR2 YYREEE (reference sequence). The CDR3 coding sequence is TGTGCCAGCAGCTCCGGACAGCGCCGCTCTGGAAACACCATATATTTT. It codes for CASSSGQRRSGNTIYF.

The V gene is TRBV6-2 or TRBV6-3, the J gene TRBJ2-3; 9 bases map to TRBD1. This CDR3 region has 17 residues. The J segment lost 7 bases and the V segment lost 8 bases, leaving 19 bases of the junction unmatched. Per the germline V gene, CDR1 is MNHEY and CDR2 is SVGEGT. As DNA, the CDR3 is TGTGCCAGCCTCGGGACAGGGAAAATCCGTTTCCGCCATACGCAGTATTTT. Protein sequence: CASLGTGKIRFRHTQYF.